This T cell receptor beta chain was observed in a study of shared clonotypes between healthy human individuals. Data came from immunoSEQ multiplex PCR; TCRdb stores just in-frame clones and leaves some out. In the table there are approximately 530,000 clones, around 95% of which are singletons. Trimming cost V 6 bases and J 1 base, with 6 bases left between them. In germline, CDR1 is SNHLY, CDR2 FYNNEI. CDR3 length: 13 amino acids. This sequence was found in a woman in her twenties or thirties in good health. Sequencing used naive CD4+ T cells sorted from blood. Sample subset: CD45RA+ positively selected. The chain links TRBV2 to TRBJ2-2, with no clear D. This CDR3 reads CASRAQNTGELFF. The CDR3 region has the DNA TGTGCCAGCAGAGCCCAGAACACCGGGGAGCTGTTTTTT.